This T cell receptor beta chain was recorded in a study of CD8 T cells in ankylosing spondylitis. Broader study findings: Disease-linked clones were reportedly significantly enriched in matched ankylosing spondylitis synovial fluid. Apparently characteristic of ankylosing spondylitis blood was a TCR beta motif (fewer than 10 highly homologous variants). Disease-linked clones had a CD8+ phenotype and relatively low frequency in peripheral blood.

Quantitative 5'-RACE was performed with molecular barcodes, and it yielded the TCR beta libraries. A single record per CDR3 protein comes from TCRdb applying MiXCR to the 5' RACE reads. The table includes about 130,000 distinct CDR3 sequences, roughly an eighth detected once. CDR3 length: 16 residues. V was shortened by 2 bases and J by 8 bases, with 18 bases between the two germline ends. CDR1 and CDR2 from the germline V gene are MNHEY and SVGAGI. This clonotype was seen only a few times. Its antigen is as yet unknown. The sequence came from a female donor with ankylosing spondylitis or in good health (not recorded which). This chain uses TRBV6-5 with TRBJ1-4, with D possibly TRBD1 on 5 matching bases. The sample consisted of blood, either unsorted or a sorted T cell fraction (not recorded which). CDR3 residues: CASSYVSGTTGEKLFF. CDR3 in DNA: TGTGCCAGCAGTTACGTCTCCGGGACTACGGGGGAAAAACTGTTTTTT.